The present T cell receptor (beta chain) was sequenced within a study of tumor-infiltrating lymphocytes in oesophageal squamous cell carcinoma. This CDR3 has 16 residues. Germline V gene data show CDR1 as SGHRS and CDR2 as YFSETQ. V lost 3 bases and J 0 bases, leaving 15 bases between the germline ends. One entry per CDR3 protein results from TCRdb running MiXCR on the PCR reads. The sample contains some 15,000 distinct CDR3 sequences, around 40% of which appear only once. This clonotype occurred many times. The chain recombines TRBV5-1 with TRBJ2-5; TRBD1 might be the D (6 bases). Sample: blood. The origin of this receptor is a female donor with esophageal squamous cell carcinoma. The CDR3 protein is CASSSGVLINQETQYF. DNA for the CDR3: TGCGCCAGCAGCTCAGGGGTCCTAATAAACCAAGAGACCCAGTACTTC.